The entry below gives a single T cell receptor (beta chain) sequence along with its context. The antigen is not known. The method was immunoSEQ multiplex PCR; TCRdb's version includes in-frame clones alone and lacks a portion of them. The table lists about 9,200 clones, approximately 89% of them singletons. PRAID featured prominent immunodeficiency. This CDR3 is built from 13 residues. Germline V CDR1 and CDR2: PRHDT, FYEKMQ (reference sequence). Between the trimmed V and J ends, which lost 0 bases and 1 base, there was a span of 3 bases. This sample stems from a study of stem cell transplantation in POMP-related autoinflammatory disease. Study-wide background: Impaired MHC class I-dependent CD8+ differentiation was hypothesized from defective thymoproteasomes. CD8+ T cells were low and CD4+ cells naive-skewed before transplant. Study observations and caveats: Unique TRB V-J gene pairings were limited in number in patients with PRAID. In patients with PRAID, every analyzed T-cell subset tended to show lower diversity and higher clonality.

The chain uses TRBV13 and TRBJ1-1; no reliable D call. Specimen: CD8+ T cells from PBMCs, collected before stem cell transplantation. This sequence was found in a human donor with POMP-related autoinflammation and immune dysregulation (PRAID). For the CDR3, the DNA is TGTGCCAGCAGCTTAGGACAGAACACTGAAGCTTTCTTT. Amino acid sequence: CASSLGQNTEAFF.